The next 4 T cell receptor beta chains were all read from a single sample in a study of blood T cell repertoires in COVID-19. Assay: immunoSEQ multiplex PCR; the TCRdb copy retains only in-frame clones and omits some. The top ten hold roughly 1.9% of the sample, which has hundreds of thousands of clones, over 75% seen once. Sequencing was carried out using PBMCs or T cells enriched from blood (not recorded which). All receptors derive from a woman aged 40 to 50 with acute COVID-19.

The gene calls are TRBV19 and TRBJ1-5, with a tentative D call TRBD1 (6 bases). Germline-derived CDR1 and CDR2 are LNHDA and SQIVND (reference sequence). Trimming shortened V by 6 bases and J by 2 bases, and 11 bases separated the two germline ends. The CDR3 has 14 residues. CDR3 nucleotides: TGTGCCAGTAGAACCCGACAGGGCAATCAGCCCCAGCATTTT. It is translated as CASRTRQGNQPQHF.

CDR3 nucleotide sequence: TGTGCCAGTAGCCGTCGAGGCGGAGAGTCCTACGAGCAGTACTTC. Its translation is CASSRRGGESYEQYF. The chain links TRBV19 to TRBJ2-7; D is unresolved. The CDR3 consists of 15 residues. V was pared by 6 bases and J by 1 base, with 16 bases between. CDR1 is LNHDA and CDR2 is SQIVND in the germline V gene (reference sequence).

This sequence joins TRBV6-6 and TRBJ2-2; no clear D gene. Germline CDR1 and CDR2: MNHNY and SVGAGI (reference sequence). V dropped 7 bases and J dropped 4 bases, with 10 bases sitting between them. The CDR3 covers 13 residues. Here the CDR3 reads CASNYITTGELFF. CDR3 nucleotides: TGTGCCAGCAACTACATCACCACCGGGGAGCTGTTTTTT.

There are a few counts of this clone. The chain employs TRBV5-1 and TRBJ1-1; D gene unclear. The CDR3 totals 14 residues. The V end lost 1 base, the J end lost 0 bases, and 7 bases lay between the germline ends. Germline V gene data show CDR1 as SGHRS and CDR2 as YFSETQ. For the CDR3, the DNA is TGCGCCAGCAGCTTGACAGCATTGAACACTGAAGCTTTCTTT. Encoded protein: CASSLTALNTEAFF.